This entry is about one TCR beta chain. The antigen is not known. The data are from a study of shared clonotypes between healthy human individuals. V lost 5 bases, J lost 5 bases, and 8 bases stayed unmatched. This CDR3 is built from 14 residues. Per the germline V gene, CDR1 is MNHNS and CDR2 is SASEGT. Profiled with immunoSEQ multiplex PCR; TCRdb holds only in-frame clones, not every one. Of 2.3 million or so clones listed, more than 80% are singletons. Study outcomes and limitations: In general, naive subsets displayed greater estimated richness than memory subsets did.

Sequencing input: naive CD4+ T cells from PBMCs. Sample subset: CD45RA+ positively selected. This receptor was obtained from a man between 18 and 29 years old in good health. Some clones in this sample may be carry-over from other donors' samples. V usage is TRBV6-1 and J usage is TRBJ2-5; 7 bases match TRBD1. CDR3 in amino acids: CASSRDSLGETQYF. In DNA, the CDR3 is TGTGCCAGCAGTAGGGACAGCCTCGGGGAGACCCAGTACTTC.